This TCR beta chain was retrieved from a study of identical twins. V lost 5 bases and J lost 6; bases outside the gene matches: 3. The CDR3 has 14 residues. CDR1 MNHEY and CDR2 SMNVEV come from the germline V gene (reference sequence). Template switching added a universal primer binding site, and final cDNA carried unique molecular identifiers. Each CDR3 protein gets one entry after TCRdb re-called the 5' RACE reads with MiXCR. Of 250,000 or so distinct CDR3 sequences in the sample, about 8% were seen once. Study results and limitations: Within beta out-of-frame sequences, the excess sharing observed between twins was weaker.

Comment on this clonotype: Its antigen is not known.

The donor group consisted entirely of healthy Caucasians. These sequences were also reported in another study, on yellow fever vaccine responses in identical twins. That paper states: Twins' vaccine T cell response reportedly seemed partly convergent, partly personalized.

The clonotype comes from a young woman in good health. The chain uses TRBV27 and TRBJ2-1, with 11 bases matching TRBD1. Sequencing input: CD8+ T cells sorted from blood. CDR3 DNA: TGTGCCAGCAGTCCCGGGACAGGGGGCAATGAGCAGTTCTTC. It translates to CASSPGTGGNEQFF.